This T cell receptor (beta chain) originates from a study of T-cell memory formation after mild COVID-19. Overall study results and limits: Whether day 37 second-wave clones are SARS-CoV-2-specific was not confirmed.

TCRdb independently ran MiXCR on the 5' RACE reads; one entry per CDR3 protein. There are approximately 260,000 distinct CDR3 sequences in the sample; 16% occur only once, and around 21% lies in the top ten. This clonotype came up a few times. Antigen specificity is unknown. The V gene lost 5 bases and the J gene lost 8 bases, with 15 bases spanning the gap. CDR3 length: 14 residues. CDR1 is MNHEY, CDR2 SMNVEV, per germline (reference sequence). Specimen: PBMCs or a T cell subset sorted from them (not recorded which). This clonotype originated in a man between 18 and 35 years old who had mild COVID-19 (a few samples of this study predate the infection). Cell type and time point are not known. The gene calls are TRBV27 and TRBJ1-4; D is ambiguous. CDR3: CASSEAALGEKLFF. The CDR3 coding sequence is TGTGCCAGCAGTGAAGCGGCATTAGGAGAAAAACTGTTTTTT.